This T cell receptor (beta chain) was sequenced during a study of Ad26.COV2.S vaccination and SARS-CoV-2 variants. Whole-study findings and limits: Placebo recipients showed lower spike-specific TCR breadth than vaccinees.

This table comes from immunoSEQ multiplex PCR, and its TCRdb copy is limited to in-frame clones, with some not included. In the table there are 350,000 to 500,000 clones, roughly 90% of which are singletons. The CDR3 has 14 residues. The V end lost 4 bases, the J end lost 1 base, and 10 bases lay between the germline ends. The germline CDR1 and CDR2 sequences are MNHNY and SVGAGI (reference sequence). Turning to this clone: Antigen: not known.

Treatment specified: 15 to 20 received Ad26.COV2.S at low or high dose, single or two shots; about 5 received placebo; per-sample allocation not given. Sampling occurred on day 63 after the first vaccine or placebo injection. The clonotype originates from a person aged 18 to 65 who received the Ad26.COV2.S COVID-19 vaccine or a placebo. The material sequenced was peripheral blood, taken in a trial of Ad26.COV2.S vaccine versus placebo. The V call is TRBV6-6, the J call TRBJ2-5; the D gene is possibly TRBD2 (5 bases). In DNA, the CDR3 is TGTGCCAGCAGTTCCGGGAACAGCCAAGAGACCCAGTACTTC. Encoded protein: CASSSGNSQETQYF.